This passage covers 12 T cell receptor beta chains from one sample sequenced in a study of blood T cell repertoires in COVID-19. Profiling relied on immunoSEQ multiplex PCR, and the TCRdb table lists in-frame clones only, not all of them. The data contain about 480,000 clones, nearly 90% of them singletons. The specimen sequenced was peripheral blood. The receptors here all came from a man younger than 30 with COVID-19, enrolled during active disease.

CDR3 sequence reads: CASSRTSGGGSHYEQYF. The CDR3 nucleotides are TGTGCCAGCTCACGAACCTCGGGGGGGGGATCCCACTACGAGCAGTACTTC. V and J are TRBV18 and TRBJ2-7; 8 nucleotides match TRBD2. Trimming at V came to 4 bases and at J to 3 bases, leaving 14 bases not matched to a gene. The V gene's germline CDR1 is KGHSH and CDR2 LQKENI. This CDR3 contains 17 residues.

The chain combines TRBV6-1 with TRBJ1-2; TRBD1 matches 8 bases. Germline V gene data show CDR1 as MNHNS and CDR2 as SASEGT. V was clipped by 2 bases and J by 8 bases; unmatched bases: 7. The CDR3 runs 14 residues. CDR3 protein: CASSELGQGAGYTF. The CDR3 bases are TGTGCCAGCAGTGAACTAGGACAGGGAGCCGGCTACACCTTC.

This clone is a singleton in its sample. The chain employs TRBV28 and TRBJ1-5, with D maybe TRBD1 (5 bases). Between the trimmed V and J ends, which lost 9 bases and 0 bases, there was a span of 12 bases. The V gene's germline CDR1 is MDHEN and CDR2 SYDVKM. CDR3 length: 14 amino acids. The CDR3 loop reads CASSGQYSNQPQHF. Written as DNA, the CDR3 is TGTGCCAGTAGTGGACAATATAGCAATCAGCCCCAGCATTTT. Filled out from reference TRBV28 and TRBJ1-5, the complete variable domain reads DVKVTQSSRYLVKRTGEKVFLECVQDMDHENMFWYRQDPGLGLRLIYFSYDVKMKEKGDIPEGYSVSREKKERFSLILESASTNQTSMYLCASSGQYSNQPQHFGDGTRLSIL.

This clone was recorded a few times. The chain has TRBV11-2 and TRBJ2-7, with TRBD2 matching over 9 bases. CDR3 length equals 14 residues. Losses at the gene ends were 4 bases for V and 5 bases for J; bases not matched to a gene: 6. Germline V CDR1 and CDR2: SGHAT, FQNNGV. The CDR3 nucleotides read TGTGCCAGCAGCTCAGGCGGGGGGGCCGACGAGCAGTACTTC. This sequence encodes CASSSGGGADEQYF.

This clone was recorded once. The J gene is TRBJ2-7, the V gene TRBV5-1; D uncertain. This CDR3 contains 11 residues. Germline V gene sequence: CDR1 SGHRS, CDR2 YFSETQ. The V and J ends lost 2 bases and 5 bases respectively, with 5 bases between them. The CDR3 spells CASSLDNEQYF. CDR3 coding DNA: TGCGCCAGCAGCTTAGACAACGAGCAGTACTTC. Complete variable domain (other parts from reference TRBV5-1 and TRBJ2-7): KAGVTQTPRYLIKTRGQQVTLSCSPISGHRSVSWYQQTPGQGLQFLFEYFSETQRNKGNFPGRFSGRQFSNSRSEMNVSTLELGDSALYLCASSLDNEQYFGPGTRLTVT.

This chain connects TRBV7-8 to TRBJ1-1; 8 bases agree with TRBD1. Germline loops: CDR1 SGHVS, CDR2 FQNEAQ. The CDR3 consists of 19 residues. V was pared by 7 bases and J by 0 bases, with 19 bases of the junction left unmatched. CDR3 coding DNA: TGTGCCAGCACCCCGTTGACCCGGGACAGGAGCCTTATGAACACTGAAGCTTTCTTT. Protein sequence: CASTPLTRDRSLMNTEAFF.

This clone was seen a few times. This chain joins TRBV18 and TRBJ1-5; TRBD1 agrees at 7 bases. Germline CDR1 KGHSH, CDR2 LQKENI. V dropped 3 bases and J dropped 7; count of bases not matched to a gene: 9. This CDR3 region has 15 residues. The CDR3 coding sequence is TGTGCCAGCTCACCCGAGACAGGGACACGCCAGCCCCAGCATTTT. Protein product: CASSPETGTRQPQHF.

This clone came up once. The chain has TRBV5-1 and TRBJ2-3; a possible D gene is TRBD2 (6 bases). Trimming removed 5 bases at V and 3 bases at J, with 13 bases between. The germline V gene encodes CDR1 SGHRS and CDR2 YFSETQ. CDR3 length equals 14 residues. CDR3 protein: CASRFGLATDTQYF. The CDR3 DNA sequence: TGCGCCAGCAGATTTGGCCTAGCGACAGATACGCAGTATTTT.

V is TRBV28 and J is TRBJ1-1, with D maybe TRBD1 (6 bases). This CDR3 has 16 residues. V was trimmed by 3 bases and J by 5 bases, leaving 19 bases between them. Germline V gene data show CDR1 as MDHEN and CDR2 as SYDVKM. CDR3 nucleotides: TGTGCCAGCAGTTTTGCCCATGGGGGGGCCCGGACTGAAGCTTTCTTT. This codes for CASSFAHGGARTEAFF. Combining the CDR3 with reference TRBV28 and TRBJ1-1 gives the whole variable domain DVKVTQSSRYLVKRTGEKVFLECVQDMDHENMFWYRQDPGLGLRLIYFSYDVKMKEKGDIPEGYSVSREKKERFSLILESASTNQTSMYLCASSFAHGGARTEAFFGQGTRLTVV.

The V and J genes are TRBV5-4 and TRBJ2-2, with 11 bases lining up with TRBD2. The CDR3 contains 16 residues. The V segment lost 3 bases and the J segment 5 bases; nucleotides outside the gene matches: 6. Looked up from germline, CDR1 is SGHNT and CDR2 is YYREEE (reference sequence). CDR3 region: CASSSLAGGITGELFF. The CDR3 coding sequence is TGTGCCAGCAGCTCTCTAGCGGGGGGAATAACCGGGGAGCTGTTTTTT. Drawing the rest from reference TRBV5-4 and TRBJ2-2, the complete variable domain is ETGVTQSPTHLIKTRGQQVTLRCSSQSGHNTVSWYQQALGQGPQFIFQYYREEENGRGNFPPRFSGLQFPNYSSELNVNALELDDSALYLCASSSLAGGITGELFFGEGSRLTVL.

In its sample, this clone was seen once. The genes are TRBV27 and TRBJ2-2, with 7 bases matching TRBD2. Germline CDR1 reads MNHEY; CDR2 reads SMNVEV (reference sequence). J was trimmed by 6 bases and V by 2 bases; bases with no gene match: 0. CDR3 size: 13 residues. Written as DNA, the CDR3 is TGTGCCAGCAGTTTAGGGGGGGCCGGGGAGCTGTTTTTT. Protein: CASSLGGAGELFF.

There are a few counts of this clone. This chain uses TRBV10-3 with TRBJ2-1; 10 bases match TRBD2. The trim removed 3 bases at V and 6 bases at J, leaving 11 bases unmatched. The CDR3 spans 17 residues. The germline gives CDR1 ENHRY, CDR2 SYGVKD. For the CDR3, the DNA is TGTGCCATCAGTGACCAAACAAGCGGGAGGGTTAGCAATGAGCAGTTCTTC. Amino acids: CAISDQTSGRVSNEQFF.